This TCR beta chain was identified during a study of blood T cell repertoires in COVID-19. Study details: Sites across the United States, Italy and Spain contributed samples from acute and convalescent COVID-19. The cDNA or gDNA used as material had been derived from T cells, B-cell-depleted T cells, or PBMCs.

The protocol was immunoSEQ multiplex PCR, while the TCRdb copy is restricted to in-frame clones and leaves out a portion. The sample yields 70,000 to 90,000 clones, approximately 86% seen once. The CDR3 is 13 residues long. The V end lost 3 bases, the J end lost 1 base, and 6 bases lay between the germline ends. Sequencing was performed on peripheral blood. The sequence was collected from a man aged 55 to 70 with acute or convalescent COVID-19. The chain employs TRBV12-3 or TRBV12-4 and TRBJ1-1, with D hard to call. The CDR3 sequence is CASSLSGNTEAFF. In DNA, the CDR3 is TGTGCCAGCAGTTTGTCGGGGAACACTGAAGCTTTCTTT.